This T cell receptor (beta chain) came from a study of cytotoxic CD8 clonotypes in ibrutinib-treated CLL. Study-wide results and limits: Public clonotypes were seen rarely and were contracted or stable on treatment.

Genomic DNA in a quantity of about 2 micrograms was derived from cryopreserved PBMCs for TCR beta libraries. To note about this clone: Its specificity is unknown.

The assay was immunoSEQ multiplex PCR, and TCRdb's table has in-frame clones only and misses some. The repertoire holds around 200,000 clones, with around 75% as singletons. Source: PBMCs, taken after 12 months of ibrutinib treatment. The TCR sequence derives from a human donor with chronic lymphocytic leukemia.

The CDR3 nucleotides are TGTGCCAGCAGCGGAGCGGGAGAATACGGTGAGCAGTTCTTC. Its translation is CASSGAGEYGEQFF. This chain uses TRBV4-2 with TRBJ2-1; 8 nucleotides agree with TRBD2. Germline V lookup: CDR1 LGHNA, CDR2 YNFKEQ. V was clipped by 5 bases and J by 9 bases; unmatched bases: 9. The CDR3 is 14 amino acids.